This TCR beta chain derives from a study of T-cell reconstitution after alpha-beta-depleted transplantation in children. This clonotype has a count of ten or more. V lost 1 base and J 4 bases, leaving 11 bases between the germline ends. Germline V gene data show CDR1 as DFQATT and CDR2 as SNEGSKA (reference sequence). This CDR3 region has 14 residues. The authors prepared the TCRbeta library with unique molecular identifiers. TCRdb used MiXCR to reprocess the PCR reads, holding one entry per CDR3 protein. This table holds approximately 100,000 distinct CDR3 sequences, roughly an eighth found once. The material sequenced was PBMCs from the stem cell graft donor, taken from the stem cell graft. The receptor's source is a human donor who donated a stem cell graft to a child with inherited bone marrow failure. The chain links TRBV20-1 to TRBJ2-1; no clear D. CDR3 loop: CSARVVGLYNEQFF. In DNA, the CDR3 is TGCAGTGCTAGAGTCGTAGGGCTGTACAATGAGCAGTTCTTC.